The clone carrying this T cell receptor beta chain was seen at least ten times. Its antigen is as yet unknown. This sample stems from a study of early T cells in non-severe SARS-CoV-2 infection. Overall study context: The chains were unpaired, and the sequenced material was bulk RNA from unsorted whole blood.

The V gene's germline CDR1 is MNHNY and CDR2 SVGAGI (reference sequence). V lost 2 bases and J lost 5; bases outside the gene matches: 5. This CDR3 comprises 15 residues. Findings and limits, study-wide: The VDJdb matching leaned toward anti-spike CD8 responses and overlooked private and CD4 specificities.

Attached unique molecular identifiers marked individual cDNA molecules. One entry per CDR3 protein results from TCRdb running MiXCR on the 5' RACE reads. Of 75,000 to 100,000 distinct CDR3 sequences in the sample, around 14% were seen once. What was sequenced was whole blood. The gene calls are TRBV6-6 and TRBJ1-5; 8 nucleotides match TRBD1. This sequence was found in an adult who was a healthcare worker with PCR-confirmed SARS-CoV-2 infection or an uninfected control (not recorded which). CDR3 sequence reads: CASSYLGQVDQPQHF. CDR3 nucleotide sequence: TGTGCCAGCAGTTACCTGGGACAGGTAGATCAGCCCCAGCATTTT.